The 26 T cell receptor beta chains below come from one sample, sequenced in a study of response to subunit inactivated influenza vaccine. One entry per CDR3 protein, called by TCRdb with MiXCR from the RT-PCR reads. The sample has some 540,000 distinct CDR3 sequences; roughly 25% are singletons. This sample also appeared in a second study, on T cells expressing NK-cell markers. Turning to that study: Generation of TCR beta cDNA was performed by 5'RACE template switching incorporating UMIs.

Here the sequenced sample was CD4+ T cells sorted from PBMCs, taken roughly 12 days after vaccination. The receptors derive from a man in his forties or fifties who received an inactivated influenza vaccine.

This clonotype was seen a few times. The chain carries TRBV6-5 and TRBJ2-5; D is perhaps TRBD1 or TRBD2 (5 bases each). Germline CDR1 and CDR2: MNHEY and SVGAGI. With 4 bases removed from V and 8 bases from J, the gap between germline ends came to 23 bases. The CDR3 consists of 16 residues. For the CDR3, the DNA is TGTGCCAGCAGTTCCGATCCGAGGCCAGGGAGTTTAACCCAGTACTTC. This translates into CASSSDPRPGSLTQYF.

The chain employs TRBV20-1 and TRBJ2-3, with TRBD2 identical over 8 bases. CDR1 is DFQATT, CDR2 SNEGSKA, per germline (reference sequence). The CDR3 loop spans 15 amino acids. The V segment lost 6 bases and the J segment 2 bases; nucleotides outside the gene matches: 10. In DNA, the CDR3 is TGCAGTGCCCTGAAAGTAGCGGGGTTCACAGATACGCAGTATTTT. The encoded protein is CSALKVAGFTDTQYF.

The chain recombines TRBV5-1 with TRBJ1-5, with D hard to call. CDR1 and CDR2 (germline): SGHRS, YFSETQ. Trimming pared 4 bases from V and 5 bases from J, leaving 10 bases between. The CDR3 has 13 amino acids. Here the CDR3 reads CASSLGVDQPQHF. Written as DNA, the CDR3 is TGCGCCAGCAGCCTAGGCGTGGATCAGCCCCAGCATTTT.

The J gene is TRBJ2-1, the V gene TRBV6-2 or TRBV6-3, with D perhaps TRBD1 or TRBD2 (5 bases each). Germline-derived CDR1 and CDR2 are MNHEY and SVGEGT. This CDR3 contains 15 residues. V gave up 0 bases and J gave up 6 bases, with 12 bases separating them. CDR3: CASSYSGRKGNEQFF. As DNA, the CDR3 is TGTGCCAGCAGTTACTCGGGACGTAAAGGCAATGAGCAGTTCTTC.

This clonotype was seen a handful of times. V gene TRBV20-1 combines with J gene TRBJ2-5; 7 positions match TRBD2. The V segment lost 0 bases and the J segment 5 bases; nucleotides outside the gene matches: 6. Germline V lookup: CDR1 DFQATT, CDR2 SNEGSKA (reference sequence). The CDR3 covers 14 residues. CDR3 sequence: CSARDRAGRETQYF. The CDR3 coding sequence is TGCAGTGCTAGAGATCGAGCGGGGCGGGAGACCCAGTACTTC.

This clonotype has ten or more counts. The chain has TRBV18 and TRBJ2-1, with TRBD1 matching 9 bases. Germline values: CDR1 KGHSH, CDR2 LQKENI. The V gene end was trimmed by 3 bases and the J gene end by 8 bases; junction bases not matched to a gene: 8. The CDR3 is made up of 15 amino acids. CDR3 amino acids: CASSPLQGASDEQFF. CDR3 nucleotide sequence: TGTGCCAGCTCACCCTTACAGGGGGCCTCGGATGAGCAGTTCTTC.

In its sample, this clonotype was seen a few times. The rearrangement links TRBV6-2 or TRBV6-3 to TRBJ2-1; no firm D call. The CDR3 covers 13 residues. The V end was cut by 0 bases, the J end by 6 bases, with 6 bases between. Germline CDR1 and CDR2: MNHEY and SVGEGT. The CDR3 here is CASSYSTTNEQFF. For the CDR3, the DNA is TGTGCCAGCAGTTACTCGACAACCAATGAGCAGTTCTTC.

In this sample, this clonotype turned up a few times. The V gene is TRBV10-2, the J gene TRBJ2-5; tentative D call: TRBD1 (5 bases). There are 15 residues in the CDR3. CDR1 is WSHSY, CDR2 SAAADI, per germline. V lost 5 bases to trimming and J lost 4 bases, with 17 bases between them. This CDR3 reads CASSLNRGTGETQYF. CDR3 sequence (DNA): TGCGCCAGCAGTTTAAATAGGGGTACCGGAGAGACCCAGTACTTC.

This clonotype was counted only a few times. The J gene is TRBJ1-1, the V gene TRBV6-5, with D unresolved. V lost 2 bases and J lost 4, with 8 bases in between. This CDR3 comprises 13 residues. Germline-derived CDR1 and CDR2 are MNHEY and SVGAGI. Written as DNA, the CDR3 is TGTGCCAGCAGTTACGGGGTCGTCACTGAAGCTTTCTTT. Translation: CASSYGVVTEAFF.

This clonotype was counted a few times. V gene TRBV12-3 or TRBV12-4 combines with J gene TRBJ1-5; TRBD1 is a possible D gene (5 bases). The CDR3 runs to 15 residues. Trimming shortened V by 4 bases and J by 3 bases, and 13 bases separated the two germline ends. The CDR3 loop reads CASSSRDRNNQPQHF. The CDR3 DNA is TGTGCCAGCAGTTCCCGGGACCGGAACAATCAGCCCCAGCATTTT.

The chain couples TRBV18 to TRBJ1-1, with D unclear. CDR3 size: 15 residues. The V end was cut by 3 bases, the J end by 4 bases, with 15 bases between. The germline gives CDR1 KGHSH, CDR2 LQKENI. The CDR3 sequence: CASSPQKIGVTEAFF. The CDR3 region has the DNA TGTGCCAGCTCACCCCAGAAAATCGGCGTCACTGAAGCTTTCTTT. The complete variable domain, with remaining parts taken from reference TRBV18 and TRBJ1-1, reads NAGVMQNPRHLVRRRGQEARLRCSPMKGHSHVYWYRQLPEEGLKFMVYLQKENIIDESGMPKERFSAEFPKEGPSILRIQQVVRGDSAAYFCASSPQKIGVTEAFFGQGTRLTVV.

This clonotype appeared a few times. The rearrangement links TRBV3-1 to TRBJ2-1, with D perhaps given as TRBD1 or TRBD2 (6 bases each). Trimming cost V 2 bases and J 10 bases, with 15 bases left between them. The CDR3 is 14 amino acids. Germline V CDR1 and CDR2: LGHDT, YNNKEL (reference sequence). The CDR3 sequence is CASSQRGDRGEQFF. The DNA of the CDR3 is TGTGCCAGCAGCCAAAGGGGGGACCGGGGCGAGCAGTTCTTC.

This clonotype was detected a few times. CDR3 region: CASSLGEARKTQYF. CDR3 DNA sequence: TGTGCCAGCAGTTTAGGGGAAGCACGTAAGACGCAGTATTTT. The chain uses TRBV12-3 or TRBV12-4 and TRBJ2-3; D is undetermined. The CDR3 length is 14 residues. The germline V and J ends were trimmed by 1 base and 9 bases, with 14 bases remaining between them.

V is TRBV12-3 or TRBV12-4 and J is TRBJ2-1; TRBD2 matches 10 bases. The J segment lost 2 bases and the V segment lost 5 bases, leaving 3 bases of the junction unmatched. The CDR3 is 15 amino acids. The CDR3 DNA reads as TGTGCCAGCAGTGCACTAGCGGGGCCCTACAATGAGCAGTTCTTC. This encodes CASSALAGPYNEQFF.

For the CDR3, the DNA is TGCAGCGCGGACCAAGGGGAGAACACTGAAGCTTTCTTT. This encodes CSADQGENTEAFF. This chain connects TRBV29-1 to TRBJ1-1, with D perhaps matching TRBD1 (5 bases). The CDR3 consists of 13 residues. Trimming left V 7 bases short and J 1 base short, with 13 bases between. Germline V gene data show CDR1 as SQVTM and CDR2 as ANQGSEA.

This clonotype appeared a few times. This rearrangement joins TRBV28 to TRBJ2-2, with 8 bases that match TRBD1. CDR1 and CDR2 (germline): MDHEN, SYDVKM. This CDR3 contains 15 residues. Trimming took 6 bases from V and 2 from J; bases not matched to a gene: 5. CDR3 loop: CASRRQGRNTGELFF. CDR3 nucleotides: TGTGCCAGCAGAAGACAGGGGCGAAACACCGGGGAGCTGTTTTTT.

The chain recombines TRBV21-1 with TRBJ2-5; the table's D gene call, TRBD1, was not cross checked with the DNA. TRBV21-1 is described as a pseudogene. The CDR3 loop spans 20 amino acids. The CDR3, as DNA: TGTGCCAGCAGCCTTCTTTCCTGCTGGACAGGGGGAAGCGTCCAAGAGACCCAGTACTTC. Amino acids: CASSLLSCWTGGSVQETQYF.

This clonotype was detected a few times. The CDR3 loop reads CASSPGTANNEKLFF. The CDR3 region has the DNA TGTGCCAGCAGCCCTGGGACAGCTAATAATGAAAAACTGTTTTTT. The chain combines TRBV6-1 with TRBJ1-4; 7 nucleotides line up with TRBD1. From germline, CDR1 is MNHNS and CDR2 SASEGT. V gave up 6 bases and J gave up 4 bases; unmatched junction bases: 8. This CDR3 spans 15 amino acids.

The chain recombines TRBV2 with TRBJ1-3; D not certain. V was trimmed by 6 bases and J by 2 bases, leaving 8 bases between them. Germline V CDR1 and CDR2: SNHLY, FYNNEI. This CDR3 is built from 13 residues. This chain's CDR3 is CASRVSPGNTIYF. The DNA of the CDR3 is TGTGCCAGCAGGGTATCCCCTGGAAACACCATATATTTT.

This clonotype has a count of ten or more. The rearrangement uses TRBV5-1 and TRBJ1-1; D gene uncertain. V was trimmed by 4 bases and J by 0 bases, leaving 19 bases between them. This CDR3 comprises 17 residues. Germline loops: CDR1 SGHRS, CDR2 YFSETQ. CDR3 nucleotides: TGCGCCAGCAGCAGGTCAGCTCAATACATCATGAACACTGAAGCTTTCTTT. Translation gives CASSRSAQYIMNTEAFF.

This clonotype was observed once. The chain links TRBV7-9 to TRBJ2-7; TRBD1 matches 8 bases. Per the germline V gene, CDR1 is SEHNR and CDR2 is FQNEAQ (reference sequence). V was pared by 5 bases and J by 7 bases, with 7 bases of the junction left unmatched. The CDR3 totals 13 residues. CDR3 amino acids: CASSRTGPGEQYF. CDR3 in DNA: TGTGCCAGCAGCCGGACAGGGCCGGGAGAGCAGTACTTC.

This clonotype was seen many times. The J gene is TRBJ2-7, the V gene TRBV19, with a weak D call TRBD2 (6 bases). The CDR3 consists of 13 residues. Germline assignment: CDR1 LNHDA and CDR2 SQIVND (reference sequence). Trimming removed 10 bases from V and 5 bases from J, with 18 bases in between. The CDR3 reads CAIGGEAGDEQYF. The DNA of the CDR3 is TGTGCCATTGGAGGGGAGGCGGGCGACGAGCAGTACTTC.

This clonotype occurred once. The chain couples TRBV25-1 to TRBJ2-1; D tentatively fits TRBD1 or TRBD2 (6 bases each). Between the trimmed V and J ends, which lost 2 bases and 3 bases, there was a span of 11 bases. Per germline, CDR1 MGHDK and CDR2 SYGVNS. The length of the CDR3 is 15 residues. The CDR3 DNA reads as TGTGCCAGCAGTGAAGAGGGGGACTTCTACAATGAGCAGTTCTTC. Translating gives CASSEEGDFYNEQFF.

This clonotype was seen a handful of times. The chain carries TRBV29-1 and TRBJ2-7; D call uncertain. Germline V gene lookup returns CDR1 SQVTM and CDR2 ANQGSEA. Trimming pared 7 bases from V and 6 bases from J, leaving 16 bases between. The CDR3 consists of 12 residues. The CDR3 loop is CSAGTAVSEQYF. The CDR3 nucleotides are TGCAGCGCCGGAACTGCGGTCAGCGAGCAGTACTTC.

J is TRBJ2-7 and V is TRBV29-1; tentatively, D is TRBD1 (6 bases). Trimming shortened V by 4 bases and J by 6 bases, and 13 bases separated the two germline ends. The germline V gene has CDR1 SQVTM and CDR2 ANQGSEA. The CDR3 has 12 amino acids. The CDR3 region has the DNA TGCAGCGTTGCCCTTGCAGGGGTCGAGCAGTACTTC. This codes for CSVALAGVEQYF.

The CDR3 loop reads CASSYRVTDTQYF. The CDR3 bases are TGTGCCAGCAGCTACCGTGTTACAGATACGCAGTATTTT. The chain uses TRBV11-2 and TRBJ2-3; D unclear. The germline CDR1 and CDR2 sequences are SGHAT and FQNNGV. Trimming left V 4 bases short and J 3 bases short, with 8 bases between. The length of the CDR3 is 13 residues.